This TCR beta chain originates from a study of T cell responses to AZD1222 COVID-19 vaccine. Study-level points and caveats: The study found Spike-specific TCR breadth and depth rose after two AZD1222 doses.

CDR1 GTSNPN and CDR2 SVGIG come from the germline V gene (reference sequence). Trimming took 3 bases from V and 5 from J, leaving 22 bases between them. This CDR3 has 17 residues. The repertoire was sequenced with immunoSEQ multiplex PCR; TCRdb's copy has only in-frame clones and lacks some. Counted here are roughly 150,000 clones, around nine tenths occurring once; the ten biggest clones make up over 4.5%. Concerning this clone itself: Antigen unknown.

The clonotype was recovered from an adult in good health. The chain employs TRBV30 and TRBJ1-4, with a tentative D call TRBD1 (5 bases). The input for sequencing was peripheral blood, taken on day 0 of AZD1222 vaccination. The CDR3, as DNA: TGTGCCTGGAGGGATCCACAAAGCGGGACGGCGAATGAAAAACTGTTTTTT. This translates into CAWRDPQSGTANEKLFF.